This is a list of T cell receptor beta chains from one sample in a study of cytomegalovirus exposure and HLA in healthy donors. Only in-frame clones appear in the TCRdb table, and some are missing; sequencing was by immunoSEQ multiplex PCR. The sample has over 50,000 clones, and its top ten clones hold roughly 8.8%. Sequencing was done on a sample of PBMCs. These receptors all stem from a man aged 45-60 years in good health and CMV-seropositive. Each CDR3 is given with its conserved first and last residue. A D gene is named only where the DNA matches it firmly.

d_call | j_call | v_call | cdr3_nt | cdr3_aa
. | TRBJ1-1 | TRBV19 | TGTGCCAGTAGGATGCACAGGGATGGGAACACTGAAGCTTTCTTT | CASRMHRDGNTEAFF
. | TRBJ2-7 | TRBV5-1 | TGCGCCAGCAGCTTGTCAGGGGGGAACGAGCAGTACTTC | CASSLSGGNEQYF
. | TRBJ1-4 | TRBV2 | TGTGCCAGCCAACTCGGGAAACTGTTTTTT | CASQLGKLFF
TRBD1 | TRBJ2-7 | TRBV27 | TGTGCCAGCAGTTTACTCGCGGGACAGGTCCCCTACGAGCAGTACTTC | CASSLLAGQVPYEQYF
. | TRBJ1-1 | TRBV7-9 | TGTGCCAGCAGCGGAAACAGGGATGGCACTGAAGCTTTCTTT | CASSGNRDGTEAFF
. | TRBJ1-2 | TRBV7-6 | TGTGCCAGCAGCTTAATGCAGCGGGCTTCAACTAACTATGGCTACACCTTC | CASSLMQRASTNYGYTF
TRBD1 | TRBJ1-1 | TRBV30 | TGTGCCTGGATACGGCGGGACAGGGGAATGAACACTGAAGCTTTCTTT | CAWIRRDRGMNTEAFF
TRBD2 | TRBJ2-5 | TRBV5-1 | TGCGCCAGCAGCTTTGTGGGGGGGTCCCAAGAGACCCAGTACTTC | CASSFVGGSQETQYF
TRBD1 | TRBJ1-6 | TRBV5-6 | TGTGCCAGCAGCTTGGGCGACAGGGGGAATTCACCCCTCCACTTT | CASSLGDRGNSPLHF
TRBD2 | TRBJ2-1 | TRBV2 | TGTGCCAGCAGGGGGACTAGGCTGGGCAATGAGCAGTTCTTC | CASRGTRLGNEQFF
. | TRBJ1-5 | TRBV4-1 | TGCGCCAGCAGCCAAGCCCCGGGGGAGCAGCCCCAGCATTTT | CASSQAPGEQPQHF
TRBD2 | TRBJ2-7 | TRBV7-9 | TGTGCCAGCAGCTCCCTGGGACTAGGAAACCCCTACGAGCAGTACTTC | CASSSLGLGNPYEQYF
TRBD2 | TRBJ2-1 | TRBV28 | TGTGCCAGCAGTTCCCCGGGGAGGGCTGAGCAGTTCTTC | CASSSPGRAEQFF
TRBD1 | TRBJ1-2 | TRBV5-1 | TGCGCCAGCAGCTTGACTATCGGACAGGCGATTTATGGCTACACCTTC | CASSLTIGQAIYGYTF
TRBD2 | TRBJ2-3 | TRBV28 | TGTGCCAGCAGCATTAGCGGGGGGGCAGCAGATACGCAGTATTTT | CASSISGGAADTQYF
TRBD2 | TRBJ2-3 | TRBV4-3 | TGCGCCAGCAGCCAAGATCCGACACCTAGCGGGGGGGCAGATACGCAGTATTTT | CASSQDPTPSGGADTQYF
. | TRBJ1-2 | TRBV18 | TGTGCCAGCTCAGAAGAGGGGGTTCTCTATGGCTACACCTTC | CASSEEGVLYGYTF
TRBD2 | TRBJ2-7 | TRBV7-9 | TGTGCCAGCAGCTTGGCGGGGGGCTCCTACGAGCAGTACTTC | CASSLAGGSYEQYF
TRBD2 | TRBJ2-3 | TRBV5-1 | TGCGCCAGCAGCTTGGGGACTAGCGTGGCAGATAAGCAGTATTTT | CASSLGTSVADKQYF
TRBD1 | TRBJ1-2 | TRBV9 | TGTGCCAGCAGACAGGGGGCGCGGAGTGGCTACACCTTC | CASRQGARSGYTF
. | TRBJ2-7 | TRBV7-9 | TGTGCCAGCAGCTTAGGAGCCTACGAGCAGTACTTC | CASSLGAYEQYF
. | TRBJ1-5 | TRBV19 | TGTGCCACCCGGGGGGGCAGTCTCGTCAATCAGCCCCAGCATTTT | CATRGGSLVNQPQHF
TRBD1 | TRBJ1-2 | TRBV9 | TGTGCCAGCAGCGCGACAGGGTATGGCTACACCTTC | CASSATGYGYTF
. | TRBJ1-2 | TRBV6-5 | TGTGCCAGCAGCCCTGAAAGGGGTAACTATGGCTACACCTTC | CASSPERGNYGYTF
TRBD2 | TRBJ2-1 | TRBV28 | TGTGCCAGCAGTTTCCATGGGACTAGCGGTTACAATGAGCAGTTCTTC | CASSFHGTSGYNEQFF
. | TRBJ2-5 | TRBV5-1 | TGCGCCAGCAGCTTGGTGGGCGGGGACAGAGGGACCCAGTACTTC | CASSLVGGDRGTQYF
TRBD1 | TRBJ2-5 | TRBV28 | TGTGCCAGCAGTTATACTCGGACAGGAAAAGAGACCCAGTACTTC | CASSYTRTGKETQYF
. | TRBJ1-2 | TRBV30 | TGTGCCTGGAGTGTGGGAGCTAGGGGCTACACCTTC | CAWSVGARGYTF
. | TRBJ1-1 | TRBV6-5 | TGTGCCAGCAGTTACGGGCAGGGATCGGCGGTAGGAGCTTTCTTT | CASSYGQGSAVGAFF
TRBD1 | TRBJ1-2 | TRBV4-3 | TGCGCCAGCAGCCCGGGGACAGCTAACAACTATGGCTACACCTTC | CASSPGTANNYGYTF
TRBD1 | TRBJ1-1 | TRBV2 | TGTGCCAGCACCCAGGGGGGCATTGAAGCTTTCTTT | CASTQGGIEAFF
. | TRBJ2-7 | TRBV9 | TGTGCCAGCAGCGCAGGACTGTTCTCCTACGAGCAGTACTTC | CASSAGLFSYEQYF
TRBD2 | TRBJ2-1 | TRBV9 | TGTGCCAGCAGCGTAGAACTAGCGGGCAATGAGCAGTTCTTC | CASSVELAGNEQFF
. | TRBJ1-3 | TRBV6-5 | TGTGCCAGCAGTTACGGGAGGGCCTACTCTGGAAACACCATATATTTT | CASSYGRAYSGNTIYF
. | TRBJ2-3 | TRBV9 | TGTGCCAGCAGCGCGACAGATACGCAGTATTTT | CASSATDTQYF
. | TRBJ2-5 | TRBV5-1 | TGCGCCAGCAGCTTAGATACGTCAACCGCTCGGGAGACCCAGTACTTC | CASSLDTSTARETQYF
TRBD2 | TRBJ2-7 | TRBV10-2 | TGCGCCAGCAGCCTACTAGCGTACGAGCAGTACTTC | CASSLLAYEQYF
TRBD1 | TRBJ1-2 | TRBV19 | TGTGCCAGTAGTATGGCCCCGACAGGGGGCAACTATGGCTACACCTTC | CASSMAPTGGNYGYTF
. | TRBJ2-1 | TRBV5-1 | TGCGCCAGCAGCCCGTTGGACAGTGACAATGAGCAGTTCTTC | CASSPLDSDNEQFF
. | TRBJ1-6 | TRBV13 | TGTGCCAGCAGCTTAGGGGGGGCAAATTCACCCCTCCACTTT | CASSLGGANSPLHF
. | TRBJ1-2 | TRBV27 | TGTGCCAGCCGGAGGGGAGGGGACTATGGCTACACCTTC | CASRRGGDYGYTF
TRBD1 | TRBJ2-5 | TRBV5-4 | TGTGCCAGCAGCATACCTCGACAGGGGGGCCAAGAGACCCAGTACTTC | CASSIPRQGGQETQYF
TRBD1 | TRBJ2-7 | TRBV9 | TGTGCCAGCAGCAAGAGCGGAGGGGACAGGGGGCGGTACGAGCAGTACTTC | CASSKSGGDRGRYEQYF
. | TRBJ2-7 | TRBV28 | TGTGCCAGCAGCCGACACGGGACACCCTACGAGCAGTACTTC | CASSRHGTPYEQYF
TRBD1 | TRBJ1-2 | TRBV19 | TGTGCCAGTAGTATAGCTGACAGGGATGTCTATGGCTACACCTTC | CASSIADRDVYGYTF
. | TRBJ1-2 | TRBV7-6 | TGTGCCAGCAGCTTATTCGACAGCCCTAACTATGGCTACACCTTC | CASSLFDSPNYGYTF
TRBD2 | TRBJ2-1 | TRBV6-6 | TGTGCCAGCAGTTATGGGGGGGACTACAATGAGCAGTTCTTC | CASSYGGDYNEQFF
. | TRBJ2-7 | TRBV30 | TGTGCCTGGAGTGTCCAGGGTCCGGTCTACAAGCAGTACTTC | CAWSVQGPVYKQYF
TRBD1 | TRBJ2-5 | TRBV4-1 | TGCGCCAGCAGCCCACGGACAGGGGGCGGAGGGGAGACCCAGTACTTC | CASSPRTGGGGETQYF
TRBD1 | TRBJ2-3 | TRBV6-5 | TGTGCCAGCAGTTACGACAGGGGTCCATATACGCAGTATTTT | CASSYDRGPYTQYF
. | TRBJ2-7 | TRBV29-1 | TGCAGCGTTGTGGCAGGGCCCCAAGGGGAGCAGTACTTC | CSVVAGPQGEQYF
. | TRBJ2-7 | TRBV18 | TGTGCCAGCTCACGTAGTCGTAGCTCCTACGAGCAGTACTTC | CASSRSRSSYEQYF
TRBD2 | TRBJ2-1 | TRBV7-9 | TGTGCCAGCAGCAAGCCGGGACTAGCGGGTAATGAGCAGTTCTTC | CASSKPGLAGNEQFF
TRBD1 | TRBJ1-5 | TRBV4-3 | TGCGCCAGCAGCCTTGGGACAGTCAATCAGCCCCAGCATTTT | CASSLGTVNQPQHF